The entry below gives a single T cell receptor beta chain sequence along with its context. The data belong to a study of blood T cell repertoires in COVID-19. Study-wide background: Samples taken during acute and convalescent COVID-19 were collected in the United States, Italy and Spain. PBMCs, B-cell-depleted T cells, or T cells were the source of the cDNA or gDNA that made up the material.

The authors' processing: Cell counts per sample came from amplifying reference gene primers. Only in-frame clones appear in the TCRdb table, and some are missing; sequencing was by immunoSEQ multiplex PCR. The V and J calls and clone size come from that table; D and trimming were worked out from the DNA. The sample has 130,000 to 150,000 clones, around four fifths seen once. The CDR3 length is 17 residues. Germline V gives CDR1 LGHDT, CDR2 YNNKEL (reference sequence). The V gene end was trimmed by 2 bases and the J gene end by 0 bases; junction bases not matched to a gene: 4. The specimen sequenced was peripheral blood. This receptor was identified in a woman between 40 and 55 years old with active or convalescent COVID-19. The chain joins TRBV3-1 (or the pseudogene TRBV3-2) to TRBJ2-3; 11 bases are shared with TRBD2. CDR3 amino acids: CASSQPGLAASTDTQYF. The CDR3 DNA reads TGTGCCAGCAGCCAACCGGGACTAGCGGCGAGCACAGATACGCAGTATTTT.